This T cell receptor beta chain was sequenced during a study of response to subunit inactivated influenza vaccine. This clonotype showed up just a few times. As yet, its antigen is unknown. Germline V gene data show CDR1 as LNHNV and CDR2 as YYDKDF (reference sequence). V gave up 0 bases and J gave up 7 bases, with 7 bases separating them. The CDR3 covers 12 residues. Study results and caveats: Researchers suggested that each seasonal influenza vaccination recruits few new T cells.

Each CDR3 protein gets one entry after TCRdb re-called the RT-PCR reads with MiXCR. The sample holds 540,000 or so distinct CDR3 sequences; 10% to 15% are singletons and the top ten take around 12%. The TCR comes from a man aged 45-65 years who received an inactivated influenza vaccine. Specimen: PBMCs from blood, collected 45 days after vaccination. The chain links TRBV15 to TRBJ2-7; D unclear. The CDR3 DNA is TGTGCCACCAGCAGAGACAGAGTGGAGCAGTACTTC. Its protein product is CATSRDRVEQYF.